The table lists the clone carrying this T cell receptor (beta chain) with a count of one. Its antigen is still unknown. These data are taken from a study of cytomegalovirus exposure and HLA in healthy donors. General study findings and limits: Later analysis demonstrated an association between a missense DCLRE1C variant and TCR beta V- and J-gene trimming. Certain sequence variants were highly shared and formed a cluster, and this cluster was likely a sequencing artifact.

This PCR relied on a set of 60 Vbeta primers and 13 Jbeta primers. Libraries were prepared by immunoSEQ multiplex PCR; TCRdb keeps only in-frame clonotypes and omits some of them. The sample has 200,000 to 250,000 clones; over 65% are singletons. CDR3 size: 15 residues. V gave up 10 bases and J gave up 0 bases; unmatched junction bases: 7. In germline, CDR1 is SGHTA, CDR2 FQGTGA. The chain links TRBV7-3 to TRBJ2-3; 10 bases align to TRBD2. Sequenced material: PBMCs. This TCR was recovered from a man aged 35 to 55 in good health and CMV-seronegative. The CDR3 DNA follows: TGTGCCACCAAACAGACTAGCGGGAGCACAGATACGCAGTATTTT. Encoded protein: CATKQTSGSTDTQYF.